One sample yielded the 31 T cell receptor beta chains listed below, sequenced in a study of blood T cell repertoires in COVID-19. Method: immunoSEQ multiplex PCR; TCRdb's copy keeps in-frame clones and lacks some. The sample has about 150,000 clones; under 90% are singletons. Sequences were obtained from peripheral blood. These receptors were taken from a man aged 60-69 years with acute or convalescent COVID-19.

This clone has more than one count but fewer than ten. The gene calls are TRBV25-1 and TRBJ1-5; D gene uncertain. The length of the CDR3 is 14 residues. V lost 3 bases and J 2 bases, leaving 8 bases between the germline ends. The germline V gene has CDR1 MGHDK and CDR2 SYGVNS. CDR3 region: CASSERDGNQPQHF. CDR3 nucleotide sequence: TGTGCCAGCAGTGAGCGGGATGGCAATCAGCCCCAGCATTTT.

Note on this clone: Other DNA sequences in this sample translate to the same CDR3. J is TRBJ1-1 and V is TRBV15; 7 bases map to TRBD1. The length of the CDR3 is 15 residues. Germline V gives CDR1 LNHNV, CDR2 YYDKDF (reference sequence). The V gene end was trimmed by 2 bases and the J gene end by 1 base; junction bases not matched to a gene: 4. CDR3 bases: TGTGCCACCAGCAGATTAAGACAGGGGAACACTGAAGCTTTCTTT. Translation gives CATSRLRQGNTEAFF.

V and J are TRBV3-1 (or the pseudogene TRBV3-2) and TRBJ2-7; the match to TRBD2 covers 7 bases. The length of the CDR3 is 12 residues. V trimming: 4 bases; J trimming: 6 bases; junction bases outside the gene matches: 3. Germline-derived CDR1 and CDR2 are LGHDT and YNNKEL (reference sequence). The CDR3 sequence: CASSLPGGEQYF. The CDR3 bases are TGTGCCAGCAGCCTGCCGGGGGGCGAGCAGTACTTC.

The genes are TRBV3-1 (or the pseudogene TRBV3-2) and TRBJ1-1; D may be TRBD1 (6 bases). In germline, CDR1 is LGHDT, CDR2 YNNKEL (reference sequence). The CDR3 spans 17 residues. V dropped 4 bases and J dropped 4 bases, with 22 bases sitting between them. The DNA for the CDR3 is TGTGCCAGCAGCCCCACGGAAGGGGGGGGCCCTTTCACTGAAGCTTTCTTT. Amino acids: CASSPTEGGGPFTEAFF.

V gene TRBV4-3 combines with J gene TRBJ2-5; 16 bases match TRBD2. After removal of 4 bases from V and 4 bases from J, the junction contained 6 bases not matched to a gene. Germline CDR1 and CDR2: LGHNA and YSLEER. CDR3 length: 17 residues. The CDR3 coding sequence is TGCGCCAGCAGCCCCGGGACTAGCGGGGGGGCGGGAGAGACCCAGTACTTC. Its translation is CASSPGTSGGAGETQYF.

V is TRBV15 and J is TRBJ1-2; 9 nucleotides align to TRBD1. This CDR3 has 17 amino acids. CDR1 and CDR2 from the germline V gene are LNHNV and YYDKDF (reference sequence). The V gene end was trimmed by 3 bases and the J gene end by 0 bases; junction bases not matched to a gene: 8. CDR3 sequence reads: CATSSPGQGVSNYGYTF. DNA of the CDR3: TGTGCCACCAGCAGCCCGGGACAGGGCGTTTCTAACTATGGCTACACCTTC.

CDR3 nucleotides: TGTGCCAGCAGCACGGACAGGGGGACGGGGACTGAAGCTTTCTTT. It encodes CASSTDRGTGTEAFF. V usage is TRBV5-5 and J usage is TRBJ1-1; 10 nucleotides align to TRBD1. Trimming took 4 bases from V and 5 from J; bases not matched to a gene: 8. CDR3 length equals 15 residues. Germline V lookup: CDR1 SGHKS, CDR2 YYEKEE (reference sequence).

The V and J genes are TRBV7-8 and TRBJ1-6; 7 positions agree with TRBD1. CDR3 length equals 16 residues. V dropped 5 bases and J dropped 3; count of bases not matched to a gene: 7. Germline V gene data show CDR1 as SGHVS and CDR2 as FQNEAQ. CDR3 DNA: TGTGCCAGCAGCCCCAGGGACAGCATCTATAATTCACCCCTCCACTTT. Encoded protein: CASSPRDSIYNSPLHF.

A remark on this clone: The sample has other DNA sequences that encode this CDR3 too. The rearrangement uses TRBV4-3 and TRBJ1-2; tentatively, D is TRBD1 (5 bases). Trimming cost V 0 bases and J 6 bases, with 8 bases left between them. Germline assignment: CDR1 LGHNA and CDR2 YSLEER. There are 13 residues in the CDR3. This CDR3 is CASSQDGGDGYTF. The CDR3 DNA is TGCGCCAGCAGCCAAGATGGGGGGGATGGCTACACCTTC.

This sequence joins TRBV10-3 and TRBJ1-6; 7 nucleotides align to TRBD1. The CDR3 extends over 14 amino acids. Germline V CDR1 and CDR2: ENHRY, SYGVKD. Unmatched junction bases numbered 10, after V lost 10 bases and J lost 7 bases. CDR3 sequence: CATKAQGDNSPLHF. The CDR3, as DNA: TGTGCCACTAAAGCCCAGGGGGACAATTCACCCCTCCACTTT.

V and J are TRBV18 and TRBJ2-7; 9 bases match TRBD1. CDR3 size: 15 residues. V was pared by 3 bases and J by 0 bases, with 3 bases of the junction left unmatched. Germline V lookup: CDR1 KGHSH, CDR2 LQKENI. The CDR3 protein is CASSPIQGASYEQYF. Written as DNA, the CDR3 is TGTGCCAGCTCACCTATACAGGGGGCCTCCTACGAGCAGTACTTC.

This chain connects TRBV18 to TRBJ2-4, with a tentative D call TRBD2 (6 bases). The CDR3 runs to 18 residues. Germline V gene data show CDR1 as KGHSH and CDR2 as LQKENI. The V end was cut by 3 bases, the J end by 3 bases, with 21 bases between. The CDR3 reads CASSPAGGVQGGKNIQYF. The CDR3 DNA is TGTGCCAGCTCACCTGCGGGTGGGGTCCAGGGAGGCAAAAACATTCAGTACTTC.

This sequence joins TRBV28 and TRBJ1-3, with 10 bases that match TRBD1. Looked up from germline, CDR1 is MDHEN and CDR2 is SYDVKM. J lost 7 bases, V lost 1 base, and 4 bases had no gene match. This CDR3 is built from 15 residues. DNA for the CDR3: TGTGCCAGCAGTTTATTGGGACAGGGGAGTAACACCATATATTTT. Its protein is CASSLLGQGSNTIYF.

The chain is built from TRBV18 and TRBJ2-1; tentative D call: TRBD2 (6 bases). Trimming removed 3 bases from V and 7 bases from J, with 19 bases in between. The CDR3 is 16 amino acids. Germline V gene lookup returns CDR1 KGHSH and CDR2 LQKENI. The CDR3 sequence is CASSPTIGGVRNEQFF. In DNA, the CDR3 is TGTGCCAGCTCACCGACGATAGGAGGGGTTCGGAATGAGCAGTTCTTC. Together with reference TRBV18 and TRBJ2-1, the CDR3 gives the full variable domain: NAGVMQNPRHLVRRRGQEARLRCSPMKGHSHVYWYRQLPEEGLKFMVYLQKENIIDESGMPKERFSAEFPKEGPSILRIQQVVRGDSAAYFCASSPTIGGVRNEQFFGPGTRLTVL.

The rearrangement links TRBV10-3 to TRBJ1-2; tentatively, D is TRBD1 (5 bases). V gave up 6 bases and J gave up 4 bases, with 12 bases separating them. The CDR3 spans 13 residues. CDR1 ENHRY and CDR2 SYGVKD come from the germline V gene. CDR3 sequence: CAIRGTIAYGYTF. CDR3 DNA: TGTGCCATCAGGGGGACTATTGCCTATGGCTACACCTTC.

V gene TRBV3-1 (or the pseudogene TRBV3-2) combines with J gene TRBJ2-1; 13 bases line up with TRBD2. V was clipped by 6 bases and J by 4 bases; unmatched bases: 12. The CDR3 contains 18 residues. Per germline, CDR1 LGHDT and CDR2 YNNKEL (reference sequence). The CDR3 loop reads CASRPGLAGSRGYNEQFF. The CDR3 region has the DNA TGTGCCAGCAGACCGGGACTAGCGGGGAGCAGGGGGTACAATGAGCAGTTCTTC.

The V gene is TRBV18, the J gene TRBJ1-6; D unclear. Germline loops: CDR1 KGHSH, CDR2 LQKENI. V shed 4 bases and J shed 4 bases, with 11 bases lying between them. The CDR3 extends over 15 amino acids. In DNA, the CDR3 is TGTGCCAGCTCACTACGAGGAGAATATAATTCACCCCTCCACTTT. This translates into CASSLRGEYNSPLHF.

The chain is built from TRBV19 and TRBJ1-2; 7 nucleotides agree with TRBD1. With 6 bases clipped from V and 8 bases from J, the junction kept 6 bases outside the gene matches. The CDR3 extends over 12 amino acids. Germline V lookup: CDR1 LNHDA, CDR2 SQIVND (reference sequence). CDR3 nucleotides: TGTGCCAGTAGCCCCGGGACAGTCGGCTACACCTTC. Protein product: CASSPGTVGYTF.

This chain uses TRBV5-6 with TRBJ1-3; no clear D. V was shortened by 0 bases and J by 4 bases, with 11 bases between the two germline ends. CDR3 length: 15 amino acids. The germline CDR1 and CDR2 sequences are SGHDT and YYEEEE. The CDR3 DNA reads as TGTGCCAGCAGCTTGGCCACGGGGTCGGGAAACACCATATATTTT. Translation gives CASSLATGSGNTIYF.

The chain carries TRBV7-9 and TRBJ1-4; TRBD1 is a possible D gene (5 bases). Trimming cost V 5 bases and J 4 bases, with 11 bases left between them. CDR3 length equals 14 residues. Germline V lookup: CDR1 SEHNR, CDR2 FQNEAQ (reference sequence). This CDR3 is CASSPTGVNEKLFF. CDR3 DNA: TGTGCCAGCAGCCCGACGGGGGTTAATGAAAAACTGTTTTTT.

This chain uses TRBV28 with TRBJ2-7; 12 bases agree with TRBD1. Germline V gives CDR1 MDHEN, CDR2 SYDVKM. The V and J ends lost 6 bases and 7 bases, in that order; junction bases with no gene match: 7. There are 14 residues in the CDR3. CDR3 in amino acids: CASSPGTGGGEQYF. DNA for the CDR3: TGTGCCAGCAGCCCAGGGACAGGGGGCGGTGAGCAGTACTTC.

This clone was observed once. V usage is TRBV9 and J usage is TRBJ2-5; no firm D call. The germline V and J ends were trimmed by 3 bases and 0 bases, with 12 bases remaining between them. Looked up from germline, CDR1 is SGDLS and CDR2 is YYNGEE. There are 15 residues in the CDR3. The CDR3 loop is CASSAVTGYQETQYF. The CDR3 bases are TGTGCCAGCAGCGCCGTGACTGGGTACCAAGAGACCCAGTACTTC.

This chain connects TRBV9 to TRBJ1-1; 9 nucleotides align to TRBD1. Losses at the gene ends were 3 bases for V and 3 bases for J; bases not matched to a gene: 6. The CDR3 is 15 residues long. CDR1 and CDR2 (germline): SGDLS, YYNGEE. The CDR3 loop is CASSGTGGPDTEAFF. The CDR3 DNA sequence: TGTGCCAGCAGCGGTACAGGGGGCCCCGACACTGAAGCTTTCTTT.

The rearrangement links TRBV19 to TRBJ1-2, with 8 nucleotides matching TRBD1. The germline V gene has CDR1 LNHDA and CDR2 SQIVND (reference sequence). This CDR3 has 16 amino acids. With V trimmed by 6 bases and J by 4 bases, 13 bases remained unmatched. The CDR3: CASSVSPDRGGYGYTF. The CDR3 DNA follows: TGTGCCAGTAGCGTTTCTCCCGACAGGGGAGGCTATGGCTACACCTTC.

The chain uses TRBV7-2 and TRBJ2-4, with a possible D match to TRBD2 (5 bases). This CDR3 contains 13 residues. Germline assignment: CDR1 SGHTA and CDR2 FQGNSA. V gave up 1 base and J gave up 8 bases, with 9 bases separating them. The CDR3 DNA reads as TGTGCCAGCAGCTTAGTCGTCGGGGACATTCAGTACTTC. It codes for CASSLVVGDIQYF.

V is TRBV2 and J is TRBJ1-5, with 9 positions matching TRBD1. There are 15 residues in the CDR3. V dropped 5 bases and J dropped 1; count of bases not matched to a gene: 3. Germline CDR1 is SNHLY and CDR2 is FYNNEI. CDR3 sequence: CASSSGQGSNQPQHF. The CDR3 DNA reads TGTGCCAGCAGTTCGGGACAGGGAAGCAATCAGCCCCAGCATTTT.

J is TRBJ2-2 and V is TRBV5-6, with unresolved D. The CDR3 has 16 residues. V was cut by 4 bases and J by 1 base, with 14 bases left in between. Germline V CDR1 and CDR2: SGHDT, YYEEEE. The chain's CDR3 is CASSRGVSRNTGELFF. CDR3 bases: TGTGCCAGCAGCCGCGGCGTCAGCAGGAACACCGGGGAGCTGTTTTTT.

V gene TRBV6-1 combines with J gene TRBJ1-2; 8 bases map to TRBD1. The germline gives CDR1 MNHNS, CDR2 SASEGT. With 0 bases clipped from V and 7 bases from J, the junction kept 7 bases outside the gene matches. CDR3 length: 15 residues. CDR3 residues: CASSEAGQGAVGYTF. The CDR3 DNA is TGTGCCAGCAGTGAAGCGGGGCAGGGGGCTGTTGGCTACACCTTC.

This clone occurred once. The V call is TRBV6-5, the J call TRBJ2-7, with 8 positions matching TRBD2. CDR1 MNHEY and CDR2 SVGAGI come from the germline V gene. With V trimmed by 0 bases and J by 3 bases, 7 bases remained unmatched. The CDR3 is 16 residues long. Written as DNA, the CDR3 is TGTGCCAGCAGTTACTCGGGCGGGGCGGGGGGCTACGAGCAGTACTTC. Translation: CASSYSGGAGGYEQYF.

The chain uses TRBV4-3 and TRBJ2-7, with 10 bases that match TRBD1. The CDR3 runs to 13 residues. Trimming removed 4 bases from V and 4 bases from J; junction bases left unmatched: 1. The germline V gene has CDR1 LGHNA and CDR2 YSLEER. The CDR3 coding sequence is TGCGCCAGCAGCCGGGACAGGGGTTACGAGCAGTACTTC. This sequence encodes CASSRDRGYEQYF.

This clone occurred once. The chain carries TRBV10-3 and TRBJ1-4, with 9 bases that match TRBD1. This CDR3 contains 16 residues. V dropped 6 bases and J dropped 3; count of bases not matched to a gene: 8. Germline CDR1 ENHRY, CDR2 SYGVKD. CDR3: CAISAGQGTSNEKLFF. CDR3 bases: TGTGCCATCAGCGCGGGACAGGGAACTTCTAATGAAAAACTGTTTTTT.